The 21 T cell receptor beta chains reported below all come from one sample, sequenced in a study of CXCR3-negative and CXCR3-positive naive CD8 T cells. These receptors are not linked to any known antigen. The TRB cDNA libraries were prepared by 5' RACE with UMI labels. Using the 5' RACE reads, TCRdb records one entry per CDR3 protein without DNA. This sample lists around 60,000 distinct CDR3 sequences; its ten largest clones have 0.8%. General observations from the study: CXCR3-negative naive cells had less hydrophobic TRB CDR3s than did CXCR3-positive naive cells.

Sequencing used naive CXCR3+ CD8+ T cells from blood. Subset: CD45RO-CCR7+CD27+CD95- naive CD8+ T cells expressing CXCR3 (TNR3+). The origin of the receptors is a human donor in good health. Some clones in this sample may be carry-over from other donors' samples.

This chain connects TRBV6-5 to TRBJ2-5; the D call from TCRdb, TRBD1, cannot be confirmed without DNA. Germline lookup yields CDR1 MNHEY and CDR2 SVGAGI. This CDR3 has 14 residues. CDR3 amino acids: CASSPGQTQETQYF.

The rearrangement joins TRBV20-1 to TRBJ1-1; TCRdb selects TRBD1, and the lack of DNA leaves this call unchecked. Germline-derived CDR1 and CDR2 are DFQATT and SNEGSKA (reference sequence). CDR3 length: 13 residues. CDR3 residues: CSALTGSDTEAFF.

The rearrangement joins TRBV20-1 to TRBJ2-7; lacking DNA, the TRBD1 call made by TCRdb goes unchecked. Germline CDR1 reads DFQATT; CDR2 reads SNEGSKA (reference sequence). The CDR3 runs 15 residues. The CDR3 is CSAIPGQGPSYEQYF.

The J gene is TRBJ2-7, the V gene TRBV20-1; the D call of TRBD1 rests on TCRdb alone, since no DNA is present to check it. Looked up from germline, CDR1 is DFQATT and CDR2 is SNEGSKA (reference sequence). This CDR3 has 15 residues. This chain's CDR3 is CSALGAPQDPYEQYF.

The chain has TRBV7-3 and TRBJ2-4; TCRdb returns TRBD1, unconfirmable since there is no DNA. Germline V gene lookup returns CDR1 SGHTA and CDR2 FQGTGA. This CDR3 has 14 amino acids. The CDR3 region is CASSSNTGQNIQYF.

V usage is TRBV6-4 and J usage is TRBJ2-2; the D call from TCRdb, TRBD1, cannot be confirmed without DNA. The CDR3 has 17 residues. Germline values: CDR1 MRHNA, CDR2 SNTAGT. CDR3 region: CASSDSMLGDGTGELFF.

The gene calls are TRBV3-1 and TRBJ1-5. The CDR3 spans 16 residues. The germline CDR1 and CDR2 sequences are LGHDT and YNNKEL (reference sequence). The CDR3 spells CASSQGVRYSNQPQHF.

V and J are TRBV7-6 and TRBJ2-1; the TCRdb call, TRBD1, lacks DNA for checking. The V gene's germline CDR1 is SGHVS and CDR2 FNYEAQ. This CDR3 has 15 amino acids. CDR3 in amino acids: CASSLRLAGDNEQFF.

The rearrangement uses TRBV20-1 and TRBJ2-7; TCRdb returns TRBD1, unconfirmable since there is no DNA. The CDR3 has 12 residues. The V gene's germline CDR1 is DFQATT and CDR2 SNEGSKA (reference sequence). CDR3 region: CSAQGANYEQYF.

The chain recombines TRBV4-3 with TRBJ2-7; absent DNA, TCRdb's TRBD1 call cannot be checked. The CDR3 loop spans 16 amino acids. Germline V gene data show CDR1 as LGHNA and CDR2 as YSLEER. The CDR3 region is CASSQARDRETYEQYF.

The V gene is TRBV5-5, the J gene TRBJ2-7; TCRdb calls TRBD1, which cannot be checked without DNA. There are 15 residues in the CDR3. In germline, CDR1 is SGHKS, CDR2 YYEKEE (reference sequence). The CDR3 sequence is CASSLEAGGYYEQYF. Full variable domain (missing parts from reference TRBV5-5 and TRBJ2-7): DAGVTQSPTHLIKTRGQQVTLRCSPISGHKSVSWYQQVLGQGPQFIFQYYEKEERGRGNFPDRFSARQFPNYSSELNVNALLLGDSALYLCASSLEAGGYYEQYFGPGTRLTVT.

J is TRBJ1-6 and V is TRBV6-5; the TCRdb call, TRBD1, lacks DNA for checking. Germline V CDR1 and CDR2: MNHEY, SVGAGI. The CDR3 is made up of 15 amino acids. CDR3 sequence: CASSYLGTGNSPLHF.

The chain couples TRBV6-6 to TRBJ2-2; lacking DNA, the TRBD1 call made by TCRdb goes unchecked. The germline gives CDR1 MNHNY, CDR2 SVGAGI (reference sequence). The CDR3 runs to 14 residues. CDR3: CASSPDTETGELFF.

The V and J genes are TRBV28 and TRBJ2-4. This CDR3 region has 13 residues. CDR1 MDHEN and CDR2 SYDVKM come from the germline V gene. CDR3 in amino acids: CASSFGELNIQYF.

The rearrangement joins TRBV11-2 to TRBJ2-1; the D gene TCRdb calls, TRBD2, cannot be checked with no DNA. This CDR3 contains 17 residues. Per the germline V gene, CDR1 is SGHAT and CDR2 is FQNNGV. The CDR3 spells CASSLVAGTSGYNEQFF.

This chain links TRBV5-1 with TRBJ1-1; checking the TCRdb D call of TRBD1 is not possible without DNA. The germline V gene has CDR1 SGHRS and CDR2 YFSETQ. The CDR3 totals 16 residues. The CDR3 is CASSWTGPTMNTEAFF. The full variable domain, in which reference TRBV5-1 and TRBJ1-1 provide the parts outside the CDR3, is KAGVTQTPRYLIKTRGQQVTLSCSPISGHRSVSWYQQTPGQGLQFLFEYFSETQRNKGNFPGRFSGRQFSNSRSEMNVSTLELGDSALYLCASSWTGPTMNTEAFFGQGTRLTVV.

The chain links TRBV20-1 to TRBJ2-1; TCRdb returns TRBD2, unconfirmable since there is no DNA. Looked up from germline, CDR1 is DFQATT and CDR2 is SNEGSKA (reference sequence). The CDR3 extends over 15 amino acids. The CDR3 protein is CSAKGLAGDYNEQFF.

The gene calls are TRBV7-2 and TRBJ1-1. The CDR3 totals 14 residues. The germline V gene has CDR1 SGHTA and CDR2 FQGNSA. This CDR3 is CASSFWDTNTEAFF.

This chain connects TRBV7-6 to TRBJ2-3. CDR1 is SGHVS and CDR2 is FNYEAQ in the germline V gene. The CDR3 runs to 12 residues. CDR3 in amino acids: CASSLIEDTQYF.

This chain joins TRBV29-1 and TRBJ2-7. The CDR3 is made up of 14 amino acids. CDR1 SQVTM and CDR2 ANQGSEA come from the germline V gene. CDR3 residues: CSVERLREGYEQYF.

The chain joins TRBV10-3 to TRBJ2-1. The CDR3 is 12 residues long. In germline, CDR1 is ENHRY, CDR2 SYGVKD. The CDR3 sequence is CAISERVDEQFF.